These 23 T cell receptor beta chains were sequenced from one sample in a study of cytomegalovirus exposure and HLA in healthy donors. PCR used 60 Vbeta primers and 13 Jbeta primers. Produced via immunoSEQ multiplex PCR; TCRdb's table is partial and in-frame only. The top ten hold roughly 4.7% of the sample, which has roughly 180,000 clones, over 80% seen once. The source material was PBMCs. These receptor sequences come from a woman in her fifties or sixties in good health and CMV-seropositive.

This clone was counted only a few times. This chain links TRBV7-3 with TRBJ1-1, with D perhaps matching TRBD1 (6 bases). V shed 2 bases and J shed 6 bases, with 10 bases lying between them. Germline V lookup: CDR1 SGHTA, CDR2 FQGTGA. The CDR3 spans 13 residues. The CDR3 DNA reads TGTGCCAGCAGCTTAGTGGGGGCCCCTGAAGCTTTCTTT. It codes for CASSLVGAPEAFF.

V is TRBV5-1 and J is TRBJ2-2; 7 nucleotides agree with TRBD1. Germline V CDR1 and CDR2: SGHRS, YFSETQ. Trimming at V came to 6 bases and at J to 0 bases, leaving 5 bases not matched to a gene. The CDR3 contains 15 residues. Here the CDR3 reads CASKGTDPNTGELFF. The CDR3 region has the DNA TGCGCCAGCAAGGGGACAGATCCGAACACCGGGGAGCTGTTTTTT.

CDR3 sequence (DNA): TGTGCCGGCCGGGGACAGTACAATCAGCCCCAGCATTTT. Residues: CAGRGQYNQPQHF. The chain employs TRBV28 and TRBJ1-5; TRBD1 agrees at 7 bases. This CDR3 is built from 13 residues. Germline assignment: CDR1 MDHEN and CDR2 SYDVKM. The junction had 7 bases not matched to a gene; V was cut back by 11 bases and J by 3 bases. Complete variable domain (other parts from reference TRBV28 and TRBJ1-5): DVKVTQSSRYLVKRTGEKVFLECVQDMDHENMFWYRQDPGLGLRLIYFSYDVKMKEKGDIPEGYSVSREKKERFSLILESASTNQTSMYLCAGRGQYNQPQHFGDGTRLSIL.

The rearrangement links TRBV19 to TRBJ1-5; TRBD1 matches at 8 bases. This CDR3 is built from 18 residues. Looked up from germline, CDR1 is LNHDA and CDR2 is SQIVND (reference sequence). Trimming cost V 3 bases and J 5 bases; bases outside gene matches: 15. This CDR3 is CASSMFPRTGRSHQPQHF. In nucleotides, the CDR3 is TGTGCCAGTAGTATGTTCCCCCGGACAGGGCGGTCGCATCAGCCCCAGCATTTT.

The chain carries TRBV4-2 and TRBJ1-1, with 8 nucleotides matching TRBD1. The CDR3 is 14 amino acids. Germline V gene lookup returns CDR1 LGHNA and CDR2 YNFKEQ. V shed 4 bases, J shed 3 bases, and the junction held 4 bases outside the gene matches. The CDR3, as DNA: TGTGCCAGCAGCCTACAGGGGGGGCACACTGAAGCTTTCTTT. Translating gives CASSLQGGHTEAFF.

The CDR3 sequence is CASSYLGGGNTYEQYF. CDR3 coding DNA: TGTGCCAGCAGTTACCTCGGCGGAGGGAACACCTACGAGCAGTACTTC. This sequence joins TRBV6-6 and TRBJ2-5; a possible D gene is TRBD2 (6 bases). TRBJ2-7 matches the DNA end more closely, so the J call is doubtful. From germline, CDR1 is MNHNY and CDR2 SVGAGI (reference sequence). There are 16 residues in the CDR3.

The chain is built from TRBV10-3 and TRBJ1-4; TRBD1 agrees at 10 bases. Germline-derived CDR1 and CDR2 are ENHRY and SYGVKD. This CDR3 comprises 15 residues. Trimming at V came to 3 bases and at J to 5 bases, leaving 3 bases not matched to a gene. As DNA, the CDR3 is TGTGCCATCAGTGACCAGGGACAGGGGAATGAAAAACTGTTTTTT. It specifies CAISDQGQGNEKLFF.

This clone was seen a single time. The chain is built from TRBV7-3 and TRBJ2-3; 8 nucleotides line up with TRBD2. The CDR3 totals 14 residues. Germline V gene data show CDR1 as SGHTA and CDR2 as FQGTGA. The junction had 7 bases not matched to a gene; V was cut back by 2 bases and J by 9 bases. This chain's CDR3 is CASSLAGGLSTQYF. CDR3 DNA sequence: TGTGCCAGCAGCTTAGCGGGGGGCTTGAGCACGCAGTATTTT.

The J gene is TRBJ2-3, the V gene TRBV5-1, with 9 bases identical to TRBD2. Germline CDR1 and CDR2: SGHRS and YFSETQ. Trimming removed 9 bases from V and 0 bases from J; junction bases left unmatched: 8. This CDR3 has 15 residues. CDR3 DNA: TGCGCCACCTCGCGGGGGGGCACTAGCACAGATACGCAGTATTTT. Protein product: CATSRGGTSTDTQYF. Full variable domain (missing parts from reference TRBV5-1 and TRBJ2-3): KAGVTQTPRYLIKTRGQQVTLSCSPISGHRSVSWYQQTPGQGLQFLFEYFSETQRNKGNFPGRFSGRQFSNSRSEMNVSTLELGDSALYLCATSRGGTSTDTQYFGPGTRLTVL.

This chain connects TRBV5-1 to TRBJ1-3, with a tentative D call TRBD1 (5 bases). The CDR3 contains 15 residues. Germline values: CDR1 SGHRS, CDR2 YFSETQ. The V end lost 4 bases, the J end lost 2 bases, and 13 bases lay between the germline ends. In nucleotides, the CDR3 is TGCGCCAGCAGCCTACGGGGGGGAACTGGAAACACCATATATTTT. Residues: CASSLRGGTGNTIYF.

In its sample, this clone was seen once. The rearrangement links TRBV4-3 to TRBJ1-2, with D tentatively TRBD1 (5 bases). Germline assignment: CDR1 LGHNA and CDR2 YSLEER. Trimming left V 0 bases short and J 12 bases short, with 20 bases between. The CDR3 extends over 15 amino acids. The DNA of the CDR3 is TGCGCCAGCAGCCAAGACAGGGCGAAGACCGGGTTCCACACCTTC. This codes for CASSQDRAKTGFHTF.

The chain carries TRBV2 and TRBJ2-5; no clear D. Deletions cut 7 bases from V and 7 bases from J, with 16 bases between. The CDR3 is 13 amino acids. Per germline, CDR1 SNHLY and CDR2 FYNNEI. CDR3 loop: CASTGEASGTQYF. For the CDR3, the DNA is TGTGCCAGCACCGGTGAGGCTTCCGGGACCCAGTACTTC.

The chain has TRBV18 and TRBJ1-2; D unclear. CDR1 is KGHSH, CDR2 LQKENI, per germline. The CDR3 is made up of 14 amino acids. Between the trimmed V and J ends, which lost 1 base and 3 bases, there was a span of 9 bases. The chain's CDR3 is CASSPRQVDYGYTF. CDR3 sequence (DNA): TGTGCCAGCTCACCACGCCAGGTTGACTATGGCTACACCTTC. Using reference TRBV18 and TRBJ1-2 for the parts outside the CDR3, the full variable domain is NAGVMQNPRHLVRRRGQEARLRCSPMKGHSHVYWYRQLPEEGLKFMVYLQKENIIDESGMPKERFSAEFPKEGPSILRIQQVVRGDSAAYFCASSPRQVDYGYTFGSGTRLTVV.

The chain recombines TRBV5-1 with TRBJ2-7, with 15 bases matching TRBD2. CDR1 and CDR2 (germline): SGHRS, YFSETQ. V shed 3 bases and J 6 bases; nucleotides not matched to a gene: 10. The CDR3 consists of 17 residues. CDR3 nucleotide sequence: TGCGCCAGCAGCTCTATGGGTCGGACTAGCGGGAGGGGCGAGCAGTACTTC. The encoded protein is CASSSMGRTSGRGEQYF.

The gene calls are TRBV30 and TRBJ2-3, with TRBD2 as a possible D gene (5 bases). The CDR3 is 15 residues long. The V gene lost 0 bases and the J gene lost 2 bases, with 12 bases spanning the gap. Germline CDR1 GTSNPN, CDR2 SVGIG (reference sequence). The CDR3 DNA follows: TGTGCCTGGAGTGTGCCAGCGGAGTACACAGATACGCAGTATTTT. Protein sequence: CAWSVPAEYTDTQYF.

A remark on this clone: The junction departs from the called germline gene at one end, perhaps through a read error. The chain is built from TRBV7-2 and TRBJ2-6; D may be TRBD1 (6 bases). This CDR3 has 13 residues. Germline-derived CDR1 and CDR2 are SGHTA and FQGNSA. CDR3 amino acids: CASSLGVQGNLYF. The CDR3 nucleotides are TGTGCCAGCAGCTTAGGTGTACAGGGAAATCTCTATTTC.

The chain recombines TRBV5-1 with TRBJ2-3; 12 positions match TRBD2. With V trimmed by 0 bases and J by 2 bases, 4 bases remained unmatched. The CDR3 is made up of 17 amino acids. Germline CDR1 and CDR2: SGHRS and YFSETQ. The CDR3 region has the DNA TGCGCCAGCAGCTTGGGACTAGCGGGAGCCCTCACAGATACGCAGTATTTT. Protein: CASSLGLAGALTDTQYF.

The chain has TRBV7-3 and TRBJ2-3; 9 nucleotides agree with TRBD2. The ends lost 5 bases at V and 3 bases at J; junction bases unmatched: 6. The CDR3 length is 15 residues. Germline lookup yields CDR1 SGHTA and CDR2 FQGTGA. CDR3 DNA: TGTGCCAGCAGCCGCAGCGGGAGGATAACAGATACGCAGTATTTT. Translated, it gives CASSRSGRITDTQYF.

This clone occurred once. This rearrangement joins TRBV9 to TRBJ2-3; unclear D gene. This CDR3 has 14 amino acids. Germline CDR1 and CDR2: SGDLS and YYNGEE. The V and J ends lost 0 bases and 1 base respectively, with 6 bases between them. Written as DNA, the CDR3 is TGTGCCAGCAGCGTAGGGGCCGGCACAGATACGCAGTATTTT. Translation gives CASSVGAGTDTQYF.

The sample holds one count of this clone. V usage is TRBV6-5 and J usage is TRBJ1-6, with D maybe TRBD1 (5 bases). Germline CDR1 is MNHEY and CDR2 is SVGAGI. Trimming shortened V by 4 bases and J by 10 bases, and 14 bases separated the two germline ends. This CDR3 contains 14 residues. Written as DNA, the CDR3 is TGTGCCAGCAGTTTCAGGGAAAAGAACTCACCCCTCCACTTT. Translating gives CASSFREKNSPLHF.

The rearrangement links TRBV4-3 to TRBJ2-1; 8 bases fit TRBD2. V gave up 3 bases and J gave up 2 bases; unmatched junction bases: 3. This CDR3 is 15 amino acids long. The germline gives CDR1 LGHNA, CDR2 YSLEER. This CDR3 reads CASSQSGGTYNEQFF. The DNA for the CDR3 is TGCGCCAGCAGCCAGAGCGGGGGAACCTACAATGAGCAGTTCTTC.

The chain employs TRBV7-6 and TRBJ2-2; D might be TRBD2 (6 bases). CDR1 is SGHVS, CDR2 FNYEAQ, per germline. The CDR3 runs to 18 residues. V was shortened by 5 bases and J by 1 base, with 20 bases between the two germline ends. Here the CDR3 DNA reads TGTGCCAGCAGCCCTTCCCCCATCGGGACTCAGAACACCGGGGAGCTGTTTTTT. This sequence encodes CASSPSPIGTQNTGELFF. Together with reference TRBV7-6 and TRBJ2-2, the CDR3 gives the full variable domain: GAGVSQSPRYKVTKRGQDVALRCDPISGHVSLYWYRQALGQGPEFLTYFNYEAQQDKSGLPNDRFSAERPEGSISTLTIQRTEQRDSAMYRCASSPSPIGTQNTGELFFGEGSRLTVL.

The chain links TRBV18 to TRBJ2-7, with 7 positions matching TRBD2. Losses at the gene ends were 2 bases for V and 2 bases for J; bases not matched to a gene: 3. There are 14 residues in the CDR3. Germline V gene sequence: CDR1 KGHSH, CDR2 LQKENI. CDR3 DNA sequence: TGTGCCAGCTCACCATCCGGGACTACCTACGAGCAGTACTTC. This sequence encodes CASSPSGTTYEQYF.